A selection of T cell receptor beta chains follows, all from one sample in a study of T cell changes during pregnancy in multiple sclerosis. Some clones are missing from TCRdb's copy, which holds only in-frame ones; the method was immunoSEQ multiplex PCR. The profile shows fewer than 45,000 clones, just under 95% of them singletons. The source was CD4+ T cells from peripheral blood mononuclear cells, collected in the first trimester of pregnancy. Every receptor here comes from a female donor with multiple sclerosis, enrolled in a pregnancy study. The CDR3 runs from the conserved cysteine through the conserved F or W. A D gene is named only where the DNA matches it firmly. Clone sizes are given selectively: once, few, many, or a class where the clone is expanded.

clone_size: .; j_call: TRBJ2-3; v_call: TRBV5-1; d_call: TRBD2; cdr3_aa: CASSSAGGPDTQYF; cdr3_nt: TGCGCCAGCAGTTCAGCGGGAGGGCCAGACACGCAGTATTTT
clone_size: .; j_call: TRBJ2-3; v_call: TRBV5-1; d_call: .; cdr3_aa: CASSTGPGTDTQYF; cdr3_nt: TGCGCCAGCAGCACAGGACCCGGCACAGATACGCAGTATTTT
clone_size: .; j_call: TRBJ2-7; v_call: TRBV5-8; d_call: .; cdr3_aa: CASSLHRVQSYEQYF; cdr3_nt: TGTGCCAGCAGCCTACACAGGGTCCAGTCCTACGAGCAGTACTTC
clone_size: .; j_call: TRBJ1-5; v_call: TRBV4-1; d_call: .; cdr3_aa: CASSQYWGTQKPQHF; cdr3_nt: TGCGCCAGCAGCCAATATTGGGGCACCCAGAAGCCCCAGCATTTT
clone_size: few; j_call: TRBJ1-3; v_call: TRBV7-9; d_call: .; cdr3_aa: CASSRGGGNTIYF; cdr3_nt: TGTGCCAGCAGCCGAGGTGGAGGAAACACCATATATTTT
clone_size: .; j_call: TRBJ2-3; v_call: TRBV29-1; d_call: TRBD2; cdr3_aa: CSVREGPSTDTQYF; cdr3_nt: TGCAGCGTTAGGGAGGGGCCGTCCACAGATACGCAGTATTTT
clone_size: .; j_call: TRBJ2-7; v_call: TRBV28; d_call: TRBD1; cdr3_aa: CASSSKDRVGFEQYF; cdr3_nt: TGTGCCAGCAGTTCCAAGGACAGGGTGGGCTTCGAGCAGTACTTC
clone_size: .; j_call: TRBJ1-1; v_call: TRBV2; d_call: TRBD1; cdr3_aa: CASNSQGGFGTEAFF; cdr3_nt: TGTGCCAGCAATTCTCAAGGGGGCTTTGGCACTGAAGCTTTCTTT
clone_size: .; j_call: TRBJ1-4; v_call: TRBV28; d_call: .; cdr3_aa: CASSPSGAEKLFF; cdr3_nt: TGTGCCAGCAGTCCCTCAGGGGCGGAAAAACTGTTTTTT
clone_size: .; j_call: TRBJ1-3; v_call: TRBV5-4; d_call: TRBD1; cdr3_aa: CASSLGDRPSGNTIYF; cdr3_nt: TGTGCCAGCAGCTTAGGGGACAGGCCCTCTGGAAACACCATATATTTT
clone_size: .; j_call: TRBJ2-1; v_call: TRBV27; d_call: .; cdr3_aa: CASTGGLGHNEQFF; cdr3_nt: TGTGCCAGCACTGGGGGCCTCGGGCACAATGAGCAGTTCTTC
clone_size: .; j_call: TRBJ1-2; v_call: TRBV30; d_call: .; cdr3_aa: CAWSLNRVENYGYTF; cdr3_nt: TGTGCCTGGAGTTTGAACAGGGTCGAGAACTATGGCTACACCTTC
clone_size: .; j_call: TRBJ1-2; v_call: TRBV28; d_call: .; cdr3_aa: CASRSQGTNYGYTF; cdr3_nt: TGTGCCAGCAGATCACAGGGAACTAACTATGGCTACACCTTC
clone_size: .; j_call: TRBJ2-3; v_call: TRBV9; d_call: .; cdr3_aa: CASSVGASLFTDTQYF; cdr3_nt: TGTGCCAGCAGCGTTGGGGCTTCCTTGTTCACAGATACGCAGTATTTT
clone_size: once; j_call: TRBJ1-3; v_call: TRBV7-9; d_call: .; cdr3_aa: CASSLVGGAPGNTIYF; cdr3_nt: TGTGCCAGCAGCTTAGTGGGGGGTGCGCCAGGAAACACCATATATTTT
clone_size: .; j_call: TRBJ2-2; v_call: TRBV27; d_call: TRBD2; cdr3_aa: CASSFGTSGVGELFF; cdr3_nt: TGTGCCAGCAGTTTCGGGACTAGCGGGGTCGGGGAGCTGTTTTTT
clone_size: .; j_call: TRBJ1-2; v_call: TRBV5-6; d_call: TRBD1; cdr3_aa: CASSAWDRPLGYTF; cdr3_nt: TGTGCCAGCAGCGCCTGGGACAGGCCTCTGGGCTACACCTTC
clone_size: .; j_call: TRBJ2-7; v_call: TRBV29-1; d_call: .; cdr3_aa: CSVGESGHLSYEQYF; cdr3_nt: TGCAGCGTCGGGGAGTCGGGACACCTCTCCTACGAGCAGTACTTC
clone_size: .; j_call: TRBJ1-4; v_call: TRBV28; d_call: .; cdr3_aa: CASSLLRLTIPEKLFF; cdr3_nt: TGTGCCAGCAGTTTGTTGCGCTTAACCATACCTGAAAAACTGTTTTTT
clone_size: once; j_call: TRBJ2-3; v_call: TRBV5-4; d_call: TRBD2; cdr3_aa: CASSSLSLAGGSDTQYF; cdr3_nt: TGTGCCAGCAGTTCCCTATCCCTGGCGGGAGGTTCAGATACGCAGTATTTT
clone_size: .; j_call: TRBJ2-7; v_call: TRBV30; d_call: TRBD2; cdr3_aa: CAWSRLAGVGEQYF; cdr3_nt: TGTGCCTGGAGTAGACTAGCGGGAGTGGGTGAGCAGTACTTC
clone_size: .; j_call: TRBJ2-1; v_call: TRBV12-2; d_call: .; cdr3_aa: CASRLGGAGGPNEQFF; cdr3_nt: TGTGCAAGTCGCTTAGGTGGTGCGGGAGGGCCCAATGAGCAGTTCTTC
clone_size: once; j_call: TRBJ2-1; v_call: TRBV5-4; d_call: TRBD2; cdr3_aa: CASSKGLAGGGSDEQFF; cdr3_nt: TGTGCCAGCAGCAAGGGACTAGCGGGAGGGGGTAGCGATGAGCAGTTCTTC
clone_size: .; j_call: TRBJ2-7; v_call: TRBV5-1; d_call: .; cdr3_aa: CASSLAGRIRAYEQYF; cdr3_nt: TGCGCCAGCAGCTTGGCCGGTCGGATCCGGGCCTACGAGCAGTACTTC
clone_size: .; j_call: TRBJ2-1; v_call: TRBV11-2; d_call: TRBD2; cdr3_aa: CASSSSVLAGGDYNEQFF; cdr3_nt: TGTGCCAGCAGCTCCAGCGTCCTAGCGGGAGGTGACTACAATGAGCAGTTCTTC
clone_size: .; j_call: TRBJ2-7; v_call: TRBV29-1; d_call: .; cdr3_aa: CSVGLSYEQYF; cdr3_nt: TGCAGCGTTGGTCTCAGCTACGAGCAGTACTTC
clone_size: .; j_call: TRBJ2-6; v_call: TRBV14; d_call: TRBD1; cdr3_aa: CASSQESRGPGGANVLTF; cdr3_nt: TGTGCCAGCAGCCAAGAGTCCAGGGGGCCTGGTGGGGCCAACGTCCTGACTTTC
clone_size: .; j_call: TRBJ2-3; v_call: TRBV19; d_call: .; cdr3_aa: CASSIGRVVPTDTQYF; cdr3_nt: TGTGCCAGTAGTATAGGCAGGGTGGTCCCTACAGATACGCAGTATTTT
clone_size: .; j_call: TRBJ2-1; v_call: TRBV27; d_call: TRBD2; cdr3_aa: CASRGGLAVYNEQFF; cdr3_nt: TGTGCCAGCAGGGGGGGACTAGCGGTCTACAATGAGCAGTTCTTC
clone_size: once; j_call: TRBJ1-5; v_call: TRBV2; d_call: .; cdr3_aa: CASQGSNQPQHF; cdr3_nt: TGTGCCAGCCAGGGGAGCAATCAGCCCCAGCATTTT
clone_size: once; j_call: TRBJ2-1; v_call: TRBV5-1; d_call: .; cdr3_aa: CASRGGYNEQFF; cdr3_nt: TGCGCCAGCAGGGGGGGCTACAATGAGCAGTTCTTC
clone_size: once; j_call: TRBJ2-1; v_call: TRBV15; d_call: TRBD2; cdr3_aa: CATSRGGRHNEQFF; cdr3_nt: TGTGCCACCAGCAGGGGCGGGAGGCACAATGAGCAGTTCTTC
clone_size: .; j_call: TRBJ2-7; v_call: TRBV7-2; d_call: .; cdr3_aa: CASSLVNPGEQYF; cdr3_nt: TGTGCCAGCAGCTTAGTGAACCCGGGGGAGCAGTACTTC
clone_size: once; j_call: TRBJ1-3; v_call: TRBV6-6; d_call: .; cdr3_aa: CASSRGTFGNTIYF; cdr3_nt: TGTGCCAGCAGCCGCGGGACCTTTGGAAACACCATATATTTT
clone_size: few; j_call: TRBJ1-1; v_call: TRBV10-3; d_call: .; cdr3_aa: CAISGGNTEAFF; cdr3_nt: TGTGCCATCAGTGGGGGCAACACTGAAGCTTTCTTT
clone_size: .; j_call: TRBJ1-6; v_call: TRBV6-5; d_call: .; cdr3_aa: CASSYGDLGSPLHF; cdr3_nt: TGTGCCAGCAGTTATGGGGACTTGGGTTCACCCCTCCACTTT
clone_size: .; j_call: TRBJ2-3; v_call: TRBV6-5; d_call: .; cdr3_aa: CASSYSPGGTDTQYF; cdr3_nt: TGTGCCAGCAGTTACTCACCAGGGGGCACAGATACGCAGTATTTT